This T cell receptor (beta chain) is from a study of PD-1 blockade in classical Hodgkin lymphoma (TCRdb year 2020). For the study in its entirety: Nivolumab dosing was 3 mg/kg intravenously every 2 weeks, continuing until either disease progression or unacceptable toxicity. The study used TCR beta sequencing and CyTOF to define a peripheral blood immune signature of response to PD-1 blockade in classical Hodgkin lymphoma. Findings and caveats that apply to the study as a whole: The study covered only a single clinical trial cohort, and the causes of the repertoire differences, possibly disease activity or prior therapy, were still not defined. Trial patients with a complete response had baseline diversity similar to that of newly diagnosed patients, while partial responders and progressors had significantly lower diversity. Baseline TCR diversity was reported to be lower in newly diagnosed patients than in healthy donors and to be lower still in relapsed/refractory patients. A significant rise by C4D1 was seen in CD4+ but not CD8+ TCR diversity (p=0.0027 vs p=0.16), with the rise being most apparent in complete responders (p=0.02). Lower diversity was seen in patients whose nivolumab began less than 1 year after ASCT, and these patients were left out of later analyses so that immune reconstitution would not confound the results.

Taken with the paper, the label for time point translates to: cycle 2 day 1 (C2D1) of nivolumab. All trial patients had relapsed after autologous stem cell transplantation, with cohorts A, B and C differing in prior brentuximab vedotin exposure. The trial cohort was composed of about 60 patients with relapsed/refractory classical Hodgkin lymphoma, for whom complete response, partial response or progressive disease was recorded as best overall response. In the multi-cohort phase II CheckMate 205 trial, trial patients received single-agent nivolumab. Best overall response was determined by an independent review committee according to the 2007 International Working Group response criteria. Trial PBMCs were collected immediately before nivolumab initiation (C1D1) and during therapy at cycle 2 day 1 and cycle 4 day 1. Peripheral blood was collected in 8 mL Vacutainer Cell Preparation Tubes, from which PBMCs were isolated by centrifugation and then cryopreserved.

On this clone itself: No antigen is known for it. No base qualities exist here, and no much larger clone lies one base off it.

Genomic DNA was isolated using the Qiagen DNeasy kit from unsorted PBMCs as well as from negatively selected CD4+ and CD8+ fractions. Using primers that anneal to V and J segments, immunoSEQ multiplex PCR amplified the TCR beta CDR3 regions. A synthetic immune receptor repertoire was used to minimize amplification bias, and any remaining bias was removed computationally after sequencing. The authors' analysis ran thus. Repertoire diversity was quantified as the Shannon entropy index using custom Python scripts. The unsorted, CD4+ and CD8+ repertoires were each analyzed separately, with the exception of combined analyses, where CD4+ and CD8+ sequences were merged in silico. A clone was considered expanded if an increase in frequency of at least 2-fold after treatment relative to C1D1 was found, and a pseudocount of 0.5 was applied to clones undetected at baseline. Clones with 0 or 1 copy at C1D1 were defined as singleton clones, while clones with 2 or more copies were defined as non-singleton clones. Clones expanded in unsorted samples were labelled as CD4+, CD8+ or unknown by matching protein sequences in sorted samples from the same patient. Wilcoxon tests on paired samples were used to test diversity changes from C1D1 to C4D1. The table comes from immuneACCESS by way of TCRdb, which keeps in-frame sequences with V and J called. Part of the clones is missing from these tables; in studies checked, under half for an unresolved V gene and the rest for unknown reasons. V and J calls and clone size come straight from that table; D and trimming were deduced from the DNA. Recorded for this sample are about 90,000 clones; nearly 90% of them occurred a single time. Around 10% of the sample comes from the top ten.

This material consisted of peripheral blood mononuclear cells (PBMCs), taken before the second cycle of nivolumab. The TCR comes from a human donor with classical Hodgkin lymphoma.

The CDR3 protein is CASRDRVYGYTF. DNA sequence: TGTGCCAGCAGGGACAGGGTCTATGGCTACACCTTC. The chain is encoded by TRBV2 joined to TRBJ1-2; 8 central bases correspond to TRBD1. V has 6 bases trimmed and J has 4 bases trimmed; junction bases matching no gene number 1. The CDR3 contains 12 residues, cysteine and phenylalanine counted. This entry keeps only the CDR3 DNA: 36 bases, framed from base 1. Per the germline V gene, SNHLY is the CDR1 and FYNNEI is the CDR2. Where the CDR3 stops, the reference TRBV2 and TRBJ1-2 genes take over; the full variable domain is EPEVTQTPSHQVTQMGQEVILRCVPISNHLYFYWYRQILGQKVEFLVSFYNNEISEKSEIFDDQFSVERPDGSNFTLKIRSTKLEDSAMYFCASRDRVYGYTFGSGTRLTVV.